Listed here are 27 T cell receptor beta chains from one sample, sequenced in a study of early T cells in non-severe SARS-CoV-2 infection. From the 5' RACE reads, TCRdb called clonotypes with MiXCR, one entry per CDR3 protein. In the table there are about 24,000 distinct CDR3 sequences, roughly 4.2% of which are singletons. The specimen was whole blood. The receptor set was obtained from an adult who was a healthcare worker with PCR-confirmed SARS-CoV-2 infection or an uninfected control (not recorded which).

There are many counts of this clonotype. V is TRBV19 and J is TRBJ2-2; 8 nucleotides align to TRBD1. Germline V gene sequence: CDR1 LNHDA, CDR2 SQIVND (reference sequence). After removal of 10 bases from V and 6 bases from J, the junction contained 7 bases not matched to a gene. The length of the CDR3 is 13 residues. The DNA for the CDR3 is TGTGCCACTTCGACAGGGGCGGCCGGGGAGCTGTTTTTT. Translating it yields CATSTGAAGELFF.

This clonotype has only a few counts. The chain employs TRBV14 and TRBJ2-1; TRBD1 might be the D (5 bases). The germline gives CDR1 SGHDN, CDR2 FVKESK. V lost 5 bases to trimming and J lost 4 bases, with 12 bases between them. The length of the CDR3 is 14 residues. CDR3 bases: TGTGCCAGCAGCGGGGCTACCTTATACAATGAGCAGTTCTTC. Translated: CASSGATLYNEQFF.

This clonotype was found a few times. The CDR3 DNA follows: TGTGCCAGCAGCACCGACGGGGGGGCTGGAGAGACCCAGTACTTC. This codes for CASSTDGGAGETQYF. The chain employs TRBV7-6 and TRBJ2-5; 8 nucleotides align to TRBD2. After removal of 5 bases from V and 4 bases from J, the junction contained 9 bases not matched to a gene. The CDR3 covers 15 residues. CDR1 is SGHVS and CDR2 is FNYEAQ in the germline V gene.

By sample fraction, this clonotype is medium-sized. The CDR3 here is CASGIGRTQYF. The CDR3 DNA sequence: TGTGCCAGCGGGATCGGCCGGACCCAGTACTTC. V usage is TRBV6-2 or TRBV6-3 and J usage is TRBJ2-5; D is ambiguous. V lost 8 bases to trimming and J lost 7 bases, with 11 bases between them. From germline, CDR1 is MNHEY and CDR2 SVGEGT. This CDR3 is built from 11 residues.

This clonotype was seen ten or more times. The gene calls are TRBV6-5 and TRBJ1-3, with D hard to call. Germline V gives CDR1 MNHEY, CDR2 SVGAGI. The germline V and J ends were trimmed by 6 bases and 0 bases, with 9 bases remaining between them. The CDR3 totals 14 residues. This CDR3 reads CASRRLSSGNTIYF. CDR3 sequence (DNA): TGTGCCAGCAGAAGACTGAGCTCTGGAAACACCATATATTTT.

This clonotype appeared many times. The CDR3 region has the DNA TGCAGTGCTAGAGATACTAGCGGGGCCTACTGGAATGAGCAGTTCTTC. Its protein product is CSARDTSGAYWNEQFF. The chain links TRBV20-1 to TRBJ2-1; 10 bases map to TRBD2. CDR1 DFQATT and CDR2 SNEGSKA come from the germline V gene (reference sequence). The CDR3 loop spans 16 amino acids. J gave up 7 bases and V 0 bases, and 9 bases lay outside the gene matches.

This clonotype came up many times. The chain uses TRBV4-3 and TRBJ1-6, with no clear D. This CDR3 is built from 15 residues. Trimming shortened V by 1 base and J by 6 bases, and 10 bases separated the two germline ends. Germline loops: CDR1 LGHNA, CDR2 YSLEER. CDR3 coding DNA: TGCGCCAGCAGCCAAGCGGGGATACCTAATTCACCCCTCCACTTT. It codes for CASSQAGIPNSPLHF.

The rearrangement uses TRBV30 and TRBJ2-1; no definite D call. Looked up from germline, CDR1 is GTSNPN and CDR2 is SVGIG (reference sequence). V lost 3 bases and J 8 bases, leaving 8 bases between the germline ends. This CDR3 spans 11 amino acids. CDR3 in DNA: TGTGCCTGGAGAGTACGTGATGAGCAGTTCTTC. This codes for CAWRVRDEQFF.

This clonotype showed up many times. The CDR3 loop is CASSQESLRQGFGYTF. DNA of the CDR3: TGCGCCAGCAGCCAAGAAAGTTTAAGACAGGGGTTTGGCTACACCTTC. This rearrangement joins TRBV4-3 to TRBJ1-2, with TRBD1 matching over 8 bases. The junction had 10 bases not matched to a gene; V was cut back by 0 bases and J by 7 bases. This CDR3 is built from 16 residues. Germline CDR1 LGHNA, CDR2 YSLEER.

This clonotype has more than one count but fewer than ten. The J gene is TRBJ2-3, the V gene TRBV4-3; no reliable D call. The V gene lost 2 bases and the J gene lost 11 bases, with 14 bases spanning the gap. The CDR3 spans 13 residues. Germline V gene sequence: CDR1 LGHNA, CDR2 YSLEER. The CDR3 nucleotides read TGCGCCAGCAGCCAATCAAAGTCTGGTTTGCAGTATTTT. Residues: CASSQSKSGLQYF.

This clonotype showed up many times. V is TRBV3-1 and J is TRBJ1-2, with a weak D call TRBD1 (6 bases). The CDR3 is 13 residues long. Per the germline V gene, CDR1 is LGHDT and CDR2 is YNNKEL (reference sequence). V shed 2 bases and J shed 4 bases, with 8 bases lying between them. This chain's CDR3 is CASSQRQAYGYTF. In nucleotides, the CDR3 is TGTGCCAGCAGCCAAAGACAGGCCTATGGCTACACCTTC.

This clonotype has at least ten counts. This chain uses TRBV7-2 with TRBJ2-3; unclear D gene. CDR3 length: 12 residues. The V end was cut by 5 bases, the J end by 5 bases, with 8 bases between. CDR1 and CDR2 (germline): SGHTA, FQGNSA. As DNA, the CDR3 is TGTGCCAGCAGCGATCTAGGAGATACGCAGTATTTT. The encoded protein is CASSDLGDTQYF.

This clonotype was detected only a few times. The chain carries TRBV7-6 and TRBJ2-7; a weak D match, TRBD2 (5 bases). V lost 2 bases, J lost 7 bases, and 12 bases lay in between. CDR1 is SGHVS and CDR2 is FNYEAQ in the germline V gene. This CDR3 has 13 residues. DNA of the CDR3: TGTGCCAGCAGCTTATTCGACCCGGGGGAGCAGTACTTC. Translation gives CASSLFDPGEQYF.

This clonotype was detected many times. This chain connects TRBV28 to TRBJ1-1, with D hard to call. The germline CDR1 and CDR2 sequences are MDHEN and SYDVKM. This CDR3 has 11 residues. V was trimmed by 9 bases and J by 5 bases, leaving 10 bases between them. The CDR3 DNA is TGTGCCAGACCTTTCTGGACTGAAGCTTTCTTT. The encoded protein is CARPFWTEAFF.

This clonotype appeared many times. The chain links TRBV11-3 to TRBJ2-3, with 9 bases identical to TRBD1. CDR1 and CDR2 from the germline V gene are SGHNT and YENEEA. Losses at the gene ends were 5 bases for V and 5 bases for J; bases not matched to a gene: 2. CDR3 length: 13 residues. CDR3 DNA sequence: TGTGCCAGCAGCGGACAGGGGTTAGATACGCAGTATTTT. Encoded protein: CASSGQGLDTQYF.

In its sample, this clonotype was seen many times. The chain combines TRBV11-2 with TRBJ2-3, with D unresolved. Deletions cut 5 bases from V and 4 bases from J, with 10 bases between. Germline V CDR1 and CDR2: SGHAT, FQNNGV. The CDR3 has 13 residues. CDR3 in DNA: TGTGCCAGCAGCCGCCGTGGGCCAGATACGCAGTATTTT. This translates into CASSRRGPDTQYF.

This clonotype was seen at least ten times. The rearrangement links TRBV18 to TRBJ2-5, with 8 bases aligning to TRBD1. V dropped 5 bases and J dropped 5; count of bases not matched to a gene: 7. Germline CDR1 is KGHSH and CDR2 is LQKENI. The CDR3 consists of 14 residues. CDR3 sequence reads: CASSSETGDETQYF. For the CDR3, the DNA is TGTGCCAGCTCAAGCGAGACAGGGGACGAGACCCAGTACTTC.

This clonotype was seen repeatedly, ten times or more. The CDR3 loop reads CASSLDRTEAFF. The CDR3 bases are TGTGCCAGCAGCTTAGACAGGACAGAAGCTTTCTTT. The chain links TRBV7-2 to TRBJ1-1; D possibly corresponds to TRBD1 (5 bases). Germline V gene sequence: CDR1 SGHTA, CDR2 FQGNSA. This CDR3 is 12 amino acids long. Trimming cost V 1 base and J 8 bases, with 8 bases left between them. Using reference TRBV7-2 and TRBJ1-1 for the parts outside the CDR3, the full variable domain is GAGVSQSPSNKVTEKGKDVELRCDPISGHTALYWYRQSLGQGLEFLIYFQGNSAPDKSGLPSDRFSAERTGGSVSTLTIQRTQQEDSAVYLCASSLDRTEAFFGQGTRLTVV.

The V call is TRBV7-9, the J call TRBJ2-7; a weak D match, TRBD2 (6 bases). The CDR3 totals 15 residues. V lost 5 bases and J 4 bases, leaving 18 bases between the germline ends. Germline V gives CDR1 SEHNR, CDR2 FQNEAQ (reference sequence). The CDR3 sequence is CASSRETGQGYEQYF. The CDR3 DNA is TGTGCCAGCAGCCGGGAGACGGGCCAGGGTTACGAGCAGTACTTC.

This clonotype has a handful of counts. CDR3 region: CASSQAERRSYEQYF. The CDR3 DNA reads as TGCGCCAGCAGCCAAGCGGAGAGGCGCTCCTACGAGCAGTACTTC. This chain uses TRBV4-1 with TRBJ2-7; no clear D. Deletions cut 1 base from V and 0 bases from J, with 10 bases between. Germline V gene sequence: CDR1 MGHRA, CDR2 YSYEKL. The CDR3 covers 15 residues.

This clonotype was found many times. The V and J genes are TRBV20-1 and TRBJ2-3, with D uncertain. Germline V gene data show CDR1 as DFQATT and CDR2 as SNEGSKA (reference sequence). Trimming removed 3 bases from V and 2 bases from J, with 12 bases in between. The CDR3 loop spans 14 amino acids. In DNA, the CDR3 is TGCAGTGCTAGTCTCTCGCGAACCACAGATACGCAGTATTTT. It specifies CSASLSRTTDTQYF.

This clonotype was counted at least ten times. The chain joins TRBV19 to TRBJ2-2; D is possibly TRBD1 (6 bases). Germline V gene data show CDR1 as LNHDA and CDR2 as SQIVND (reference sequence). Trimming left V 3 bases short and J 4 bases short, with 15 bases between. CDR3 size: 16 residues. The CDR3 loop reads CASSIPTGIGTGELFF. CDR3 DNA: TGTGCCAGTAGTATCCCTACAGGGATTGGCACCGGGGAGCTGTTTTTT.

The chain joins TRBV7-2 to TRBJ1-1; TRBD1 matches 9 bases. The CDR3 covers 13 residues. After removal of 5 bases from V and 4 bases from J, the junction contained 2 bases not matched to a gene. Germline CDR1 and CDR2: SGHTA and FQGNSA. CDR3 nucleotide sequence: TGTGCCAGCAGCGTGACAGGGGGCACTGAAGCTTTCTTT. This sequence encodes CASSVTGGTEAFF.

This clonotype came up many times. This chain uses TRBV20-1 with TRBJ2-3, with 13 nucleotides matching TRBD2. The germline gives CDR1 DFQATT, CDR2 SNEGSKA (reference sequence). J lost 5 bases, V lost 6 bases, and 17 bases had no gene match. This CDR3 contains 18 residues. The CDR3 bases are TGCAGTGCCCCGGGACTAGCGGGAACTCGAAGCGGGGTAGATACGCAGTATTTT. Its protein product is CSAPGLAGTRSGVDTQYF.

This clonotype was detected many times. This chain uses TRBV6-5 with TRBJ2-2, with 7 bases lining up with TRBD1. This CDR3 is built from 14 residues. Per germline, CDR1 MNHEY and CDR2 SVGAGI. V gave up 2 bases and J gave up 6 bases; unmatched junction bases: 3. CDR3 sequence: CASSYQQGPGELFF. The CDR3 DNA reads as TGTGCCAGCAGTTACCAACAGGGGCCCGGGGAGCTGTTTTTT.

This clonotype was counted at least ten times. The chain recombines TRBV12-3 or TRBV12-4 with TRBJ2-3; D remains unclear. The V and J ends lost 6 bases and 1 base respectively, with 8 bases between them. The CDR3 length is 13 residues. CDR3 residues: CASRHQRTDTQYF. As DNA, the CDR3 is TGTGCCAGCAGACACCAGCGCACAGATACGCAGTATTTT.

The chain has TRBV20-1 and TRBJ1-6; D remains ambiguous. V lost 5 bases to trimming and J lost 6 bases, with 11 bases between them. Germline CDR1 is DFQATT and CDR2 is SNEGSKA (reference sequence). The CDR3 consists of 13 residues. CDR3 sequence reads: CSAQERSNSPLHF. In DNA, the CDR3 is TGCAGTGCTCAAGAGAGGTCTAATTCACCCCTCCACTTT.